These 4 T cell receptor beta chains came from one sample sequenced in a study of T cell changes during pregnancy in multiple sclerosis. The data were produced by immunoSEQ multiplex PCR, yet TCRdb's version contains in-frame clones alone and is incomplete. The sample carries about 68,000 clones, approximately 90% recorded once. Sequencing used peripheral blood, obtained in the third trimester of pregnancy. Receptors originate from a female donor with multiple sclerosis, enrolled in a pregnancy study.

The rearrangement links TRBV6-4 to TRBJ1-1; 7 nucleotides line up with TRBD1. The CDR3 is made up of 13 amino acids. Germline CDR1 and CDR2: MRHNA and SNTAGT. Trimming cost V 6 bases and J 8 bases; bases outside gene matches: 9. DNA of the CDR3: TGTGCCAGCAGCTCAGAACAGGGGTTCGAAGCTTTCTTT. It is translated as CASSSEQGFEAFF.

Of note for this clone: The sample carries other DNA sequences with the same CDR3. DNA for the CDR3: TGTGCCAGCAGTTACTCAGGGGGTGCAGATCAGCCCCAGCATTTT. Its translation: CASSYSGGADQPQHF. The V gene is TRBV6-5, the J gene TRBJ1-5; a possible D gene is TRBD1 (6 bases). The germline V gene has CDR1 MNHEY and CDR2 SVGAGI. This CDR3 has 15 residues. Trimming left V 0 bases short and J 5 bases short, with 11 bases between.

The CDR3 sequence is CASSGVAGGLYNEQFF. CDR3 DNA sequence: TGTGCCAGCAGTGGAGTGGCGGGAGGCCTCTACAATGAGCAGTTCTTC. The chain has TRBV2 and TRBJ2-1, with 8 bases lining up with TRBD2. Germline CDR1 is SNHLY and CDR2 is FYNNEI. The CDR3 runs to 16 residues. After removal of 4 bases from V and 3 bases from J, the junction contained 8 bases not matched to a gene.

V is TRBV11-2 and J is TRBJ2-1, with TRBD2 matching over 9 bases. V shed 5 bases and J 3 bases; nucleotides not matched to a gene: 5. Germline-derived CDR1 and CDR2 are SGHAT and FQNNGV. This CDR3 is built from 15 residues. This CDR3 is CASSLTSGLYNEQFF. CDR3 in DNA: TGTGCCAGCAGCCTTACTAGCGGGCTCTACAATGAGCAGTTCTTC.